One sample yielded the 26 T cell receptor beta chains listed below, sequenced in a study of beta chain features in type 1 diabetes. These TCRs' antigens remain unknown. The authors reverse transcribed all of the isolated RNA, so sequencing captured expressed TCRB transcripts. Sequencing was performed with immunoSEQ multiplex PCR; in TCRdb, only in-frame clones are kept and a portion is missing. The data show 250,000 to 350,000 clones, with around 15% seen just once and about 0.016% held by the top ten. Broader study findings: Type 1 diabetes patients had TCRB CDR3s that were shorter (moderately but significantly so) in all four CD4+ subsets.

Sample: naive CD4+ T cells from blood. These TCRs come from a man younger than 40 with type 1 diabetes.

Only a few counts were recorded for this clone. The chain is built from TRBV4-2 and TRBJ2-2, with TRBD2 as a possible D gene (6 bases). The CDR3 sequence is 16 residues long. The V end was cut by 3 bases, the J end by 0 bases, with 11 bases between. Germline V lookup: CDR1 LGHNA, CDR2 YNFKEQ. In DNA form, the CDR3 reads TGTGCCAGCAGCCAGGGCGCGGGACCGAACACCGGGGAGCTGTTTTTT. This encodes CASSQGAGPNTGELFF.

The table lists this clone with a few counts. This chain connects TRBV25-1 to TRBJ2-1; D uncertain. Trimming shortened V by 6 bases and J by 8 bases, and 8 bases separated the two germline ends. The length of the CDR3 is 11 residues. CDR1 and CDR2 (germline): MGHDK, SYGVNS. The CDR3 nucleotides read TGTGCCAGCAGCCCCTTTTATGAGCAGTTCTTC. Protein product: CASSPFYEQFF.

This clone was detected only a few times. V gene TRBV7-2 combines with J gene TRBJ1-2, with D possibly TRBD1 on 6 matching bases. The length of the CDR3 is 15 residues. Germline loops: CDR1 SGHTA, CDR2 FQGNSA. Trimming pared 5 bases from V and 6 bases from J, leaving 19 bases between. CDR3 DNA sequence: TGTGCCAGCAGCGCTTACAGGGAGCGGAGTAATGGCTACACCTTC. It encodes CASSAYRERSNGYTF.

The rearrangement joins TRBV7-2 to TRBJ2-5; 10 positions agree with TRBD1. V lost 5 bases and J lost 5; bases outside the gene matches: 8. Germline CDR1 is SGHTA and CDR2 is FQGNSA. The CDR3 is 15 amino acids. CDR3 sequence reads: CASSPRQGARETQYF. In DNA, the CDR3 is TGTGCCAGCAGCCCCAGACAGGGGGCGCGGGAGACCCAGTACTTC.

This clone was seen a few times. V is TRBV7-8 and J is TRBJ2-3; TRBD2 aligns across 9 bases. Germline lookup yields CDR1 SGHVS and CDR2 FQNEAQ. This CDR3 comprises 16 residues. J lost 7 bases, V lost 1 base, and 9 bases had no gene match. In nucleotides, the CDR3 is TGTGCCAGCAGCTTAGGGAGTAGCGGGAGCTCTAATACGCAGTATTTT. Residues: CASSLGSSGSSNTQYF.

The chain combines TRBV30 with TRBJ2-2; TRBD1 matches 7 bases. In germline, CDR1 is GTSNPN, CDR2 SVGIG (reference sequence). V lost 8 bases, J lost 6 bases, and 9 bases stayed unmatched. This CDR3 has 13 amino acids. The CDR3 region has the DNA TGTGCCAGTGACAGGGCCTCCTCCGGGGAGCTGTTTTTT. This sequence encodes CASDRASSGELFF.

The table lists this clone with a few counts. The gene calls are TRBV28 and TRBJ2-4; D call uncertain. Trimming took 3 bases from V and 8 from J, leaving 8 bases between them. Germline V gene lookup returns CDR1 MDHEN and CDR2 SYDVKM. The CDR3 sequence is 12 residues long. CDR3 amino acids: CASSLSRDIQYF. CDR3 nucleotide sequence: TGTGCCAGCAGTTTGTCTCGCGACATTCAGTACTTC.

This chain uses TRBV30 with TRBJ2-3; TRBD2 matches at 13 bases. Per germline, CDR1 GTSNPN and CDR2 SVGIG (reference sequence). The CDR3 length is 15 residues. V lost 3 bases to trimming and J lost 3 bases; unmatched junction nucleotides: 3. The DNA of the CDR3 is TGTGCCTGGAGCCGGACTAGCGGGAGTACAGATACGCAGTATTTT. It encodes CAWSRTSGSTDTQYF.

There are a few counts of this clone. This chain joins TRBV5-6 and TRBJ2-7; a weak D match, TRBD2 (5 bases). Germline assignment: CDR1 SGHDT and CDR2 YYEEEE. V shed 2 bases and J shed 5 bases, with 20 bases lying between them. This CDR3 has 16 amino acids. The CDR3 is CASSLFQDPQEDEQYF. Here the CDR3 DNA reads TGTGCCAGCAGCTTATTTCAGGACCCCCAGGAGGACGAGCAGTACTTC.

This clone came up a few times. This chain connects TRBV5-1 to TRBJ1-1; perhaps TRBD1 as D (5 bases). The CDR3 loop spans 14 amino acids. CDR1 is SGHRS, CDR2 YFSETQ, per germline. V lost 5 bases, J lost 1 base, and 12 bases lay in between. CDR3 in DNA: TGCGCCAGCAGTTCACAGGTGACGAACACTGAAGCTTTCTTT. Translating gives CASSSQVTNTEAFF.

This clone has a handful of counts. The V gene is TRBV29-1, the J gene TRBJ2-5; a possible D gene is TRBD2 (5 bases). Germline V gene sequence: CDR1 SQVTM, CDR2 ANQGSEA. With 5 bases removed from V and 5 bases from J, the gap between germline ends came to 15 bases. The CDR3 is made up of 13 amino acids. DNA of the CDR3: TGCAGCGTTTTGAGGCTAGCTGTCGAGACCCAGTACTTC. It encodes CSVLRLAVETQYF.

The J gene is TRBJ1-1, the V gene TRBV27, with D perhaps TRBD1 (5 bases). The CDR3 covers 14 residues. Germline V gene lookup returns CDR1 MNHEY and CDR2 SMNVEV (reference sequence). The germline V and J ends were trimmed by 3 bases and 6 bases, with 14 bases remaining between them. The CDR3 DNA is TGTGCCAGCAGTTTGCGCAGGGAAGGCTCTGAAGCTTTCTTT. As protein: CASSLRREGSEAFF.

This clone was recorded a few times. The chain links TRBV6-5 to TRBJ1-2; a possible D gene is TRBD1 (6 bases). This CDR3 has 13 residues. The V and J ends lost 5 bases and 2 bases respectively, with 9 bases between them. Germline V CDR1 and CDR2: MNHEY, SVGAGI. This CDR3 reads CASSPDRNYGYTF. CDR3 sequence (DNA): TGTGCCAGCAGTCCGGACAGAAACTATGGCTACACCTTC.

This clone was counted between two and nine times. V gene TRBV6-1 combines with J gene TRBJ2-5; 12 bases are a match to TRBD2. The CDR3 runs 16 residues. Per germline, CDR1 MNHNS and CDR2 SASEGT. Trimming removed 2 bases from V and 5 bases from J; junction bases left unmatched: 6. The CDR3 DNA reads as TGTGCCAGCAGTGAACTAGCGGGAGGGCCCTGGGAGACCCAGTACTTC. Amino acids: CASSELAGGPWETQYF.

This clone was seen more than once but under ten times. V usage is TRBV29-1 and J usage is TRBJ2-3; the D is unclear. Germline V gene data show CDR1 as SQVTM and CDR2 as ANQGSEA. Trimming removed 2 bases from V and 0 bases from J, with 9 bases in between. This CDR3 contains 14 residues. CDR3 sequence (DNA): TGCAGCGTTGAACAGGATACTAGCACAGATACGCAGTATTTT. Translated, it gives CSVEQDTSTDTQYF.

The chain recombines TRBV29-1 with TRBJ2-3, with D perhaps matching TRBD1 (5 bases). Trimming took off 4 bases at V and 0 bases at J, with 11 bases between the two ends. CDR1 and CDR2 from the germline V gene are SQVTM and ANQGSEA. This CDR3 spans 14 amino acids. Written as DNA, the CDR3 is TGCAGCGTTGCGGCACAGGTTAGCACAGATACGCAGTATTTT. This sequence encodes CSVAAQVSTDTQYF.

The chain combines TRBV5-1 with TRBJ2-1, with D perhaps TRBD2 (6 bases). This CDR3 spans 15 amino acids. CDR1 is SGHRS and CDR2 is YFSETQ in the germline V gene. V shed 5 bases and J shed 9 bases, with 21 bases lying between them. CDR3 residues: CASSLPGLSPGEQFF. The CDR3 bases are TGCGCCAGCAGTCTCCCGGGACTCTCGCCTGGTGAGCAGTTCTTC.

The CDR3 is CASSLLGLGDNEQFF. In DNA, the CDR3 is TGTGCCAGCAGCTTACTGGGACTAGGGGACAATGAGCAGTTCTTC. The chain carries TRBV7-2 and TRBJ2-1, with 8 bases aligning to TRBD2. Trimming at V came to 2 bases and at J to 5 bases, leaving 5 bases not matched to a gene. The CDR3 is 15 residues long. Germline V gives CDR1 SGHTA, CDR2 FQGNSA.

V usage is TRBV4-3 and J usage is TRBJ2-1; TRBD2 matches at 8 bases. The CDR3 sequence is 17 residues long. The V and J ends lost 0 bases and 0 bases, in that order; junction bases with no gene match: 4. Looked up from germline, CDR1 is LGHNA and CDR2 is YSLEER. CDR3 residues: CASSQESAGDSYNEQFF. CDR3 in DNA: TGCGCCAGCAGCCAAGAATCAGCGGGGGACTCCTACAATGAGCAGTTCTTC.

Turning to this clone: The sample contains more than one DNA sequence encoding this CDR3. The rearrangement uses TRBV18 and TRBJ2-5; TRBD2 matches 7 bases. This CDR3 region has 14 residues. Per germline, CDR1 KGHSH and CDR2 LQKENI. Trimming at V came to 6 bases and at J to 4 bases, leaving 8 bases not matched to a gene. Here the CDR3 reads CASSPPSGLETQYF. CDR3 in DNA: TGTGCCAGCTCGCCGCCTAGCGGATTAGAGACCCAGTACTTC.

The gene calls are TRBV14 and TRBJ2-3, with D uncertain. V lost 2 bases to trimming and J lost 3 bases, with 9 bases between them. Germline assignment: CDR1 SGHDN and CDR2 FVKESK. The CDR3 is made up of 14 amino acids. CDR3 DNA: TGTGCCAGCAGCCAACCTCCACTGACAGATACGCAGTATTTT. It yields the protein CASSQPPLTDTQYF.

This chain uses TRBV7-9 with TRBJ2-3, with TRBD2 as a possible D gene (6 bases). Trimming took off 0 bases at V and 0 bases at J, with 7 bases between the two ends. The CDR3 runs to 15 residues. Per the germline V gene, CDR1 is SEHNR and CDR2 is FQNEAQ (reference sequence). The CDR3 DNA reads TGTGCCAGCAGCTTAGCCAGCGGGAGCACAGATACGCAGTATTTT. Protein product: CASSLASGSTDTQYF.

This clone appeared a few times. V gene TRBV30 combines with J gene TRBJ1-5, with a tentative D call TRBD1 (5 bases). CDR3 length: 12 residues. V was trimmed by 7 bases and J by 5 bases, leaving 12 bases between them. Germline V gives CDR1 GTSNPN, CDR2 SVGIG (reference sequence). CDR3 in amino acids: CASSGGDQPQHF. The CDR3 nucleotides read TGTGCCTCTTCGGGGGGTGATCAGCCCCAGCATTTT.

This clone was detected only a few times. V and J are TRBV6-1 and TRBJ1-5; 10 bases are a match to TRBD1. The V gene end was trimmed by 5 bases and the J gene end by 7 bases; junction bases not matched to a gene: 2. Germline assignment: CDR1 MNHNS and CDR2 SASEGT. This CDR3 has 13 residues. CDR3 protein: CASSWTGGQPQHF. CDR3 bases: TGTGCCAGCAGTTGGACAGGGGGACAGCCCCAGCATTTT.

The chain uses TRBV7-3 and TRBJ2-1; TRBD1 aligns across 10 bases. The CDR3 runs to 15 residues. V shed 5 bases and J 7 bases; nucleotides not matched to a gene: 8. Germline CDR1 SGHTA, CDR2 FQGTGA. The DNA of the CDR3 is TGTGCCAGCAGCCCGACTAGACAGGGGGCAAATGAGCAGTTCTTC. It specifies CASSPTRQGANEQFF.

This clone was picked up many times. The chain employs TRBV29-1 and TRBJ2-1; 8 bases line up with TRBD2. Germline trimming cut 3 bases from V and 8 bases from J; bases unmatched to any gene: 6. Germline CDR1 SQVTM, CDR2 ANQGSEA. CDR3 length: 13 residues. CDR3: CSVDRQLADEQFF. In DNA form, the CDR3 reads TGCAGCGTTGACCGACAACTAGCGGATGAGCAGTTCTTC.